This TCR beta chain was sequenced for a study of CD8+ T cells in alopecia areata. About this clone itself: Antigen specificity is unknown.

RNA was extracted and reverse transcribed into cDNA as the sequencing template. Here immunoSEQ multiplex PCR was the method, and the copy in TCRdb shows in-frame clones only, minus some. This repertoire shows roughly 200,000 clones, 45% to 75% found once; its top ten account for 3% to 4%. Notes on the study in general: Scalp sequencing captures resident alphabeta T cells of normal skin too.

Treatment indicated: oral pan-JAK inhibitor, 5-10 mg twice daily. This TCR was recovered from a human donor with alopecia areata. The specimen comprised CD4+ T cells sorted from blood, sampled at week 4, from a patient treated with tofacitinib.

CDR3: CASSLLAVNTGELFF. In DNA form, the CDR3 reads TGTGCCAGCAGCTTGTTAGCGGTAAACACCGGGGAGCTGTTTTTT. V and J are TRBV5-4 and TRBJ2-2; D is possibly TRBD2 (6 bases). Germline V gene sequence: CDR1 SGHNT, CDR2 YYREEE (reference sequence). The ends were cut back, 1 base at V and 2 bases at J, with 9 bases in the middle. The CDR3 consists of 15 residues.